One TCR beta chain is described in this entry. Its antigen is unknown. MiXCR, applied by TCRdb to the 5' RACE reads, yields one record per CDR3 protein. The sample includes approximately 480,000 distinct CDR3 sequences, 15% to 20% of them seen just once. The record originates from a study of T-cell memory formation after mild COVID-19. Findings and caveats of the study: The finding that pre-infection memory included some responding clones suggested that cross-reactive memory joined. Later expanders leaned toward CD4+, whereas clones contracting from day 15 to 85 were balanced CD4/CD8.

From germline, CDR1 is LGHNA and CDR2 YSLEER. Trimming left V 0 bases short and J 7 bases short, with 13 bases between. CDR3 size: 14 residues. The genes are TRBV4-3 and TRBJ2-7, with unresolved D. The sequencing input was PBMCs or a T cell subset sorted from them (not recorded which). This clonotype was sampled from an adult woman who had mild COVID-19 (a few samples of this study predate the infection). Cell type and time point are not known. The CDR3 reads CASSQDFVSIEQYF. The CDR3 bases are TGCGCCAGCAGCCAAGATTTTGTTAGCATAGAGCAGTACTTC.